Listed below are T cell receptor beta chains from one sample, sequenced in a study of T cell responses to AZD1222 COVID-19 vaccine. TCRdb's copy holds only in-frame clones and misses some; the assay was immunoSEQ multiplex PCR. The sample shows approximately 140,000 clones, about 92% of them seen only once. Sequenced material: peripheral blood, taken 28 days after the second AZD1222 dose. The receptors originated from an adult who received the AZD1222 COVID-19 vaccine. CDR3s include the opening cysteine and the closing phenylalanine or tryptophan. The order of the fields is V gene, clone size, J gene, D gene, CDR3 protein, CDR3 DNA. D genes are given only for firm matches. For some rows the clone size is stated as once, few or many, or as a class when expanded; others skip it.

>TRBV6-6|.|TRBJ2-1|.
CASSYNTSPNNEQFF
TGTGCCAGCAGTTACAATACTAGCCCCAACAATGAGCAGTTCTTC
>TRBV30|.|TRBJ1-1|.
CAWKLGLSTEAFF
TGTGCCTGGAAGCTAGGGCTGAGCACTGAAGCTTTCTTT
>TRBV4-3|.|TRBJ1-4|.
CASSQAAGEPHEKLFF
TGCGCCAGCAGCCAGGCCGCCGGGGAGCCTCATGAAAAACTGTTTTTT
>TRBV7-2|.|TRBJ2-2|.
CASSLEGFTGELFF
TGTGCCAGCAGCTTAGAAGGGTTCACCGGGGAGCTGTTTTTT
>TRBV14|.|TRBJ2-7|.
CASSQDFLGRQYF
TGTGCCAGCAGCCAAGACTTTTTGGGTCGGCAGTACTTC
>TRBV27|.|TRBJ2-5|TRBD1
CASSHGQGVGETQYF
TGTGCCAGCAGCCACGGCCAGGGGGTTGGAGAGACCCAGTACTTC
>TRBV27|.|TRBJ1-4|.
CASSQGRDLNSGEKLFF
TGTGCCAGCAGTCAAGGCCGGGACCTAAATAGTGGTGAAAAACTGTTTTTT
>TRBV5-1|.|TRBJ1-1|.
CASSLVSGNTEAFF
TGCGCCAGCAGCTTGGTGTCCGGAAACACTGAAGCTTTCTTT
>TRBV6-5|.|TRBJ1-2|TRBD1
CASSYWAGGGYGYTF
TGTGCCAGCAGTTACTGGGCAGGGGGGGGCTATGGCTACACCTTC
>TRBV7-3|.|TRBJ2-3|.
CASSLIPTEITDTQYF
TGTGCCAGCAGCTTAATTCCCACCGAAATCACAGATACGCAGTATTTT
>TRBV5-4|.|TRBJ2-7|TRBD1
CASSSARDRGYEQYF
TGTGCCAGCAGCTCGGCCCGGGACAGGGGATACGAGCAGTACTTC
>TRBV5-5|.|TRBJ2-5|.
CASSLVGPEETQYF
TGTGCCAGCAGCTTGGTCGGGCCGGAAGAGACCCAGTACTTC
>TRBV25-1|.|TRBJ1-3|.
CANSFGRSSGNTIYF
TGTGCCAACTCCTTCGGACGTAGCTCTGGAAACACCATATATTTT
>TRBV19|.|TRBJ1-1|TRBD1
CASSILRGSGAFF
TGTGCCAGTAGTATTCTCAGGGGGTCGGGGGCTTTCTTT
>TRBV6-5|once|TRBJ2-5|.
CASGLETQYF
TGTGCCAGCGGCCTCGAGACCCAGTACTTC
>TRBV13|.|TRBJ2-1|.
CASSSRPRAYEQFF
TGTGCCAGCAGCTCCCGCCCAAGGGCCTATGAGCAGTTCTTC
>TRBV2|.|TRBJ2-3|TRBD1
CASSVRGSTDTQYF
TGTGCCAGCAGTGTCAGGGGGAGCACAGATACGCAGTATTTT
>TRBV19|.|TRBJ2-7|.
CASSAHRRAYEQYF
TGTGCCAGTAGTGCCCACAGAAGGGCCTACGAGCAGTACTTC
>TRBV28|.|TRBJ1-3|.
CASSFDGAGNTIYF
TGTGCCAGCAGTTTCGATGGGGCTGGAAACACCATATATTTT
>TRBV29-1|.|TRBJ2-7|TRBD2
CSVGTSPYEQYF
TGCAGCGTTGGGACTAGTCCTTACGAGCAGTACTTC
>TRBV5-5|.|TRBJ2-7|.
CASSSQGEVYEQYF
TGTGCCAGCAGCTCCCAGGGAGAAGTGTACGAGCAGTACTTC
>TRBV6-5|.|TRBJ1-2|TRBD1
CAGGTGYGYTF
TGTGCCGGGGGGACAGGATATGGCTACACCTTC
>TRBV24-1|.|TRBJ2-7|.
CATSDLAGYEQYF
TGTGCCACCAGTGATTTGGCAGGATACGAGCAGTACTTC
>TRBV12-5|.|TRBJ2-3|TRBD1
CASGLGQRTDTQYF
TGTGCTAGTGGCCTGGGACAGCGCACAGATACGCAGTATTTT
>TRBV7-2|.|TRBJ2-7|.
CASSLGVGSGQYEQYF
TGTGCCAGCAGCTTAGGGGTGGGGTCGGGTCAATACGAGCAGTACTTC
>TRBV27|.|TRBJ2-7|.
CASRPGGDGRIYEQYF
TGTGCCAGCAGACCCGGCGGGGACGGAAGAATCTACGAGCAGTACTTC
>TRBV9|.|TRBJ2-7|.
CASSVDGTYEQYF
TGTGCCAGCAGCGTAGACGGGACCTACGAGCAGTACTTC
>TRBV11-2|.|TRBJ1-2|TRBD1
CASSLYETGTGDGYGYTF
TGTGCCAGCAGCTTATACGAGACCGGGACAGGGGATGGCTATGGCTACACCTTC
>TRBV24-1|once|TRBJ1-2|.
CATSDLTDYGYTF
TGTGCCACCAGTGATTTAACAGATTATGGCTACACCTTC
>TRBV5-1|.|TRBJ1-1|TRBD1
CASSLGQGLNTEAFF
TGCGCCAGCAGCTTGGGACAGGGCCTAAACACTGAAGCTTTCTTT
>TRBV6-6|.|TRBJ2-7|TRBD2
CASSLGRGAEQYF
TGTGCCAGCAGTCTCGGGCGGGGGGCCGAGCAGTACTTC
>TRBV7-6|once|TRBJ2-1|.
CASSRLRDRNEQFF
TGTGCCAGCAGCCGTCTCCGGGACCGCAATGAGCAGTTCTTC
>TRBV29-1|.|TRBJ2-3|TRBD2
CSAADLGLAGNTDTQYF
TGCAGCGCCGCGGACCTCGGACTAGCGGGCAACACAGATACGCAGTATTTT
>TRBV29-1|.|TRBJ2-4|.
CTVSLGNIQYF
TGCACCGTATCACTGGGAAACATTCAGTACTTC
>TRBV11-3|once|TRBJ1-2|.
CASSLNRGGGYGYTF
TGTGCCAGCAGCTTGAATCGGGGGGGAGGCTATGGCTACACCTTC
>TRBV12-3/TRBV12-4|.|TRBJ1-4|.
CASSRGTEKLFF
TGTGCCAGCAGTCGCGGGACGGAAAAACTGTTTTTT
>TRBV4-1|.|TRBJ2-2|.
CASSQRVGLPANTGELFF
TGCGCCAGCAGCCAGAGAGTCGGACTACCCGCGAACACCGGGGAGCTGTTTTTT
>TRBV5-6|.|TRBJ1-2|.
CASSFGKNGYTF
TGTGCCAGCAGCTTTGGCAAGAATGGCTACACCTTC
>TRBV11-1|.|TRBJ2-1|TRBD1
CASSPWTGAVNDEQFF
TGTGCCAGCAGCCCCTGGACAGGGGCCGTTAACGATGAGCAGTTCTTC
>TRBV18|once|TRBJ2-7|TRBD2
CASSELYSGNDEQYF
TGTGCCAGCTCAGAGCTTTACAGCGGGAACGACGAGCAGTACTTC
>TRBV24-1|.|TRBJ2-1|.
CATMAASYNEQFF
TGTGCCACCATGGCAGCCTCCTACAATGAGCAGTTCTTC
>TRBV11-2|.|TRBJ2-7|.
CASSPTAYEQYF
TGTGCCAGCAGCCCCACAGCCTACGAGCAGTACTTC
>TRBV7-3|.|TRBJ2-1|.
CASSGTDWSNEQFF
TGTGCCAGCAGCGGAACAGACTGGTCCAATGAGCAGTTCTTC
>TRBV27|once|TRBJ1-6|TRBD1
CASGLTGVNSPLHF
TGTGCCAGCGGATTGACAGGGGTCAATTCACCCCTCCACTTT
>TRBV7-8|.|TRBJ2-1|.
CASSPTGNSYNEQFF
TGTGCCAGCAGCCCTACAGGGAATTCCTACAATGAGCAGTTCTTC
>TRBV7-2|.|TRBJ1-2|.
CASSLLGRVNYGYTF
TGTGCCAGCAGCCTACTAGGCAGGGTTAACTATGGCTACACCTTC
>TRBV7-8|.|TRBJ1-1|TRBD1
CASSLSTGGTEAFF
TGTGCCAGCAGCTTATCCACAGGGGGCACTGAAGCTTTCTTT
>TRBV30|.|TRBJ1-2|.
CAWNRGNYGYTF
TGTGCCTGGAATAGAGGGAACTATGGCTACACCTTC
>TRBV3-1/TRBV3-2|.|TRBJ1-1|.
CASSQAWGVAFF
TGTGCCAGCAGCCAGGCCTGGGGTGTTGCTTTCTTT
>TRBV6-5|.|TRBJ2-5|.
CASSPLSRDQKTQYF
TGTGCCAGCAGCCCCCTAAGTCGGGATCAAAAGACCCAGTACTTC
>TRBV7-6|.|TRBJ2-1|TRBD2
CASSLFEAGAGNEQFF
TGTGCCAGCAGCTTATTCGAAGCGGGAGCAGGCAATGAGCAGTTCTTC
>TRBV5-1|.|TRBJ2-3|TRBD2
CASSPELAGGLRDTQYF
TGCGCCAGCAGCCCCGAGCTAGCGGGAGGACTGAGAGATACGCAGTATTTT
>TRBV12-5|.|TRBJ1-2|.
CASGLSPPGQGRDYGYTF
TGTGCTAGTGGTTTGAGCCCCCCCGGGCAGGGGAGGGACTATGGCTACACCTTC
>TRBV4-3|once|TRBJ2-2|.
CASPQRDTENTGELFF
TGCGCCAGCCCCCAGCGGGACACCGAGAACACCGGGGAGCTGTTTTTT
>TRBV9|.|TRBJ1-2|.
CASSYRPNAEGYTF
TGTGCCAGCAGCTACAGGCCCAATGCTGAGGGCTACACCTTC
>TRBV11-2|.|TRBJ1-1|.
CASSFNRDTEAFF
TGTGCCAGCAGCTTTAATAGGGACACTGAAGCTTTCTTT
>TRBV5-1|.|TRBJ1-6|.
CASSSEGSNSPLHF
TGCGCCAGCAGCAGCGAGGGGAGTAATTCACCCCTCCACTTT
>TRBV7-8|.|TRBJ2-7|TRBD2
CASSLGRLAGRFYEQYF
TGTGCCAGCAGCTTAGGAAGACTAGCGGGAAGATTCTACGAGCAGTACTTC